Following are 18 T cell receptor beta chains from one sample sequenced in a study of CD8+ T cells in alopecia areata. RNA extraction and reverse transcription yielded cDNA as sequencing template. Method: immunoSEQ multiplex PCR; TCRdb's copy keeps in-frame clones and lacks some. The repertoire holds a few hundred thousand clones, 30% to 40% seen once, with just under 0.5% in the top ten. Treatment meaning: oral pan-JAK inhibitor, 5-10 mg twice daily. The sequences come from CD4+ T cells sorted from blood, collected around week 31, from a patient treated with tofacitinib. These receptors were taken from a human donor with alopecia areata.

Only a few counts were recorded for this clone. CDR3 loop: CASSQDTGARNSPLHF. The CDR3 DNA is TGCGCCAGCAGCCAAGATACAGGGGCGCGGAATTCACCCCTCCACTTT. The chain couples TRBV4-1 to TRBJ1-6, with 7 bases identical to TRBD1. The CDR3 totals 16 residues. V shed 0 bases and J 7 bases; nucleotides not matched to a gene: 6. Germline-derived CDR1 and CDR2 are MGHRA and YSYEKL.

In DNA form, the CDR3 reads TGTGCCTGGAAGGGACGGAAGAACACTGAAGCTTTCTTT. This codes for CAWKGRKNTEAFF. The chain is built from TRBV30 and TRBJ1-1, with D perhaps matching TRBD1 (5 bases). Germline assignment: CDR1 GTSNPN and CDR2 SVGIG (reference sequence). V lost 4 bases and J lost 1, with 10 bases in between. The CDR3 sequence is 13 residues long.

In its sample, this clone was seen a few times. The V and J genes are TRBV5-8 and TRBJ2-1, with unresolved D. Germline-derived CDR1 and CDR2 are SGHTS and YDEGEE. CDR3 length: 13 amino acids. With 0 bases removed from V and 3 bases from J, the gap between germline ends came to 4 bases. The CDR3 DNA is TGTGCCAGCAGCTTGGTTAACTACAATGAGCAGTTCTTC. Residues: CASSLVNYNEQFF. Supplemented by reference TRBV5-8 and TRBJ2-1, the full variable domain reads EAGVTQSPTHLIKTRGQQATLRCSPISGHTSVYWYQQALGLGLQFLLWYDEGEERNRGNFPPRFSGRQFPNYSSELNVNALELEDSALYLCASSLVNYNEQFFGPGTRLTVL.

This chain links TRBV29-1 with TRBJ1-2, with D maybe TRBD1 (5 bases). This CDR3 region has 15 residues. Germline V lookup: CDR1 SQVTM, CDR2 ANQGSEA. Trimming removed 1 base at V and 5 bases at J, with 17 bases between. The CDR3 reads CSVEGGGGERYGYTF. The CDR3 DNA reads TGCAGCGTTGAAGGTGGTGGAGGGGAGAGGTATGGCTACACCTTC.

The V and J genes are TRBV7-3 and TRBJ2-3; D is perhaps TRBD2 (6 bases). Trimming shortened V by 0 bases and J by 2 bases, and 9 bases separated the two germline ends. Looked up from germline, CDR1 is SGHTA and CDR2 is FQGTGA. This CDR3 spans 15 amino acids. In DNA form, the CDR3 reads TGTGCCAGCAGCTTAACCGGAGGGGACACAGATACGCAGTATTTT. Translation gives CASSLTGGDTDTQYF.

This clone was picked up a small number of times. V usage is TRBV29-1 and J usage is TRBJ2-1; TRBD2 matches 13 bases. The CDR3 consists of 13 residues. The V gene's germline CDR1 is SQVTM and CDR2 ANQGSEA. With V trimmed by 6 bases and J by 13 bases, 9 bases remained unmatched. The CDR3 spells CSVGTSGMASQFF. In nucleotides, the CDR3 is TGCAGCGTAGGGACTAGCGGGATGGCGTCCCAGTTCTTC.

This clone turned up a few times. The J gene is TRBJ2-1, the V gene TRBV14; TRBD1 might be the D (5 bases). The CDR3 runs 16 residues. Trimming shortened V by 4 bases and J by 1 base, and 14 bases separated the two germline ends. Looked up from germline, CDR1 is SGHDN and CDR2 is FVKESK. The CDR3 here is CASSLGVRVSYNEQFF. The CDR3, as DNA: TGTGCCAGCAGCCTAGGGGTCAGGGTTTCCTACAATGAGCAGTTCTTC. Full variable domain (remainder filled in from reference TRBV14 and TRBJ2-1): EAGVTQFPSHSVIEKGQTVTLRCDPISGHDNLYWYRRVMGKEIKFLLHFVKESKQDESGMPNNRFLAERTGGTYSTLKVQPAELEDSGVYFCASSLGVRVSYNEQFFGPGTRLTVL.

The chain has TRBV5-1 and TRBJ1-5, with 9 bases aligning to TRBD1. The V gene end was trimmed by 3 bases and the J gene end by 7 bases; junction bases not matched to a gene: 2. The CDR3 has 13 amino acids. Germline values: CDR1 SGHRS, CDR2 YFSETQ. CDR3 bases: TGCGCCAGCAGCTCGGACAGGGGCCAGCCCCAGCATTTT. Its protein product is CASSSDRGQPQHF. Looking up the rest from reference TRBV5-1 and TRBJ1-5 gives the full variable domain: KAGVTQTPRYLIKTRGQQVTLSCSPISGHRSVSWYQQTPGQGLQFLFEYFSETQRNKGNFPGRFSGRQFSNSRSEMNVSTLELGDSALYLCASSSDRGQPQHFGDGTRLSIL.

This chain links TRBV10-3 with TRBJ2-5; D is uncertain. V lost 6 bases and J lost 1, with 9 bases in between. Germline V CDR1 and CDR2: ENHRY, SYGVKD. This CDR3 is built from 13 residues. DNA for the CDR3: TGTGCCATCAGGAGAACAGTCCAAGAGACCCAGTACTTC. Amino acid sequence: CAIRRTVQETQYF.

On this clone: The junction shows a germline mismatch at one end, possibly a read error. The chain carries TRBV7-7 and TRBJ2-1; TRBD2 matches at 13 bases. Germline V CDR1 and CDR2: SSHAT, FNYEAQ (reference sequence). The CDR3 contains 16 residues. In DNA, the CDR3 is TGTGCTAGCAGCTTAGAGGGACTAGCGGGATACAATGAGCAGTTCTTC. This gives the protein CASSLEGLAGYNEQFF.

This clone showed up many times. For the CDR3, the DNA is TGTGCCAGCAGCTTACAGGCCCTCGCTCCCTACGAGCAGTACTTC. This codes for CASSLQALAPYEQYF. The chain recombines TRBV11-2 with TRBJ2-7; no clear D gene. Germline CDR1 reads SGHAT; CDR2 reads FQNNGV. This CDR3 has 15 residues. With 2 bases removed from V and 2 bases from J, the gap between germline ends came to 13 bases.

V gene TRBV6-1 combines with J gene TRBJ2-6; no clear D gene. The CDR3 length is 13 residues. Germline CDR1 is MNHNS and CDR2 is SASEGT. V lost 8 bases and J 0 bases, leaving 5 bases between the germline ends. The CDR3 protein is CASLHSGANVLTF. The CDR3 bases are TGTGCCAGCTTGCACTCTGGGGCCAACGTCCTGACTTTC.

The CDR3 protein is CASSSAVGDTEAFF. Here the CDR3 DNA reads TGTGCCAGCAGCTCGGCGGTGGGGGACACTGAAGCTTTCTTT. This chain links TRBV5-6 with TRBJ1-1; possible D gene TRBD1, 5 bases. Per germline, CDR1 SGHDT and CDR2 YYEEEE. There are 14 residues in the CDR3. V was pared by 3 bases and J by 3 bases, with 12 bases between.

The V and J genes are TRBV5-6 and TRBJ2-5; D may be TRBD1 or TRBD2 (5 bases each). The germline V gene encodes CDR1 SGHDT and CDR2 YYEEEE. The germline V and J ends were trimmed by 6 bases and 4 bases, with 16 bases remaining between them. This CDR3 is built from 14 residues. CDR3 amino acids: CASNEMGTGETQYF. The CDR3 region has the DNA TGTGCCAGCAACGAGATGGGGACGGGAGAGACCCAGTACTTC.

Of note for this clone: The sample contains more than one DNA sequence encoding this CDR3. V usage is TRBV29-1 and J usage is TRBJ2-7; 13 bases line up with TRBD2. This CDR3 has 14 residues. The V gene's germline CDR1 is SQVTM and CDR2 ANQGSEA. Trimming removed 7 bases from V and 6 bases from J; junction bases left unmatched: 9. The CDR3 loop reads CSARTSGRLREQYF. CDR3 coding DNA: TGCAGCGCCCGGACTAGCGGGAGATTGCGCGAGCAGTACTTC.

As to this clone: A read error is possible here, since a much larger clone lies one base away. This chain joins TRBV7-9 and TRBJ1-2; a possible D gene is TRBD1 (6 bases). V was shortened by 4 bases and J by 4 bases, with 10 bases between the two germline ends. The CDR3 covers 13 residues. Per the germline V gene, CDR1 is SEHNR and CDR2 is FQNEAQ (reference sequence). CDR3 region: CASSSQGSYGYTF. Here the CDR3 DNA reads TGTGCCAGCAGCTCTCAGGGGAGCTATGGCTACACCTTC.

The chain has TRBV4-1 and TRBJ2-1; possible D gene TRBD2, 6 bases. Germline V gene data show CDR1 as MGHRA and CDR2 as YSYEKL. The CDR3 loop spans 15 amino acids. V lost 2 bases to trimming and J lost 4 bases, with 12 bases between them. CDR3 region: CASSQPREAYNEQFF. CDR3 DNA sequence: TGCGCCAGCAGCCAACCCAGGGAGGCGTACAATGAGCAGTTCTTC.

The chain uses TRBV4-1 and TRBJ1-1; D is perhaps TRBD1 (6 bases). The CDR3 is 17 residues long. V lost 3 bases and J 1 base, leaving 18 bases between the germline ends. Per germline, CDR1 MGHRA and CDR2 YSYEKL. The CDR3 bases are TGCGCCAGCAGCCAGAGCGGGAACAGGGATACGAACACTGAAGCTTTCTTT. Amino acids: CASSQSGNRDTNTEAFF.